A single sample gave rise to the 28 T cell receptor beta chains below, sequenced in a study of a mutant IDH1 vaccine in newly diagnosed glioma. Time point noted: week 35, safety follow-up. Vaccinated patients received 300 ug of mutant IDH1 20-mer peptide per dose, with topical imiquimod. No antigen has been assigned to these receptors. Data came from immunoSEQ multiplex PCR; TCRdb stores just in-frame clones and leaves some out. The sample includes roughly 60,000 clones, approximately 80% of them seen just once. The source material was PBMCs, sampled from a glioma patient whose treatment included an IDH1 peptide vaccine. Receptor source: a man aged 35 to 55 with glioma.

V gene TRBV7-2 combines with J gene TRBJ2-7; 10 positions match TRBD1. This CDR3 has 14 residues. In germline, CDR1 is SGHTA, CDR2 FQGNSA. Trimming took 5 bases from V and 6 from J; bases not matched to a gene: 7. The DNA for the CDR3 is TGTGCCAGCAGCCGACGACAGGGGGCGGTCGAGCAGTACTTC. Its protein is CASSRRQGAVEQYF.

This chain joins TRBV4-1 and TRBJ1-3, with D uncertain. V was cut by 0 bases and J by 1 base, with 7 bases left in between. This CDR3 is built from 15 residues. Germline V CDR1 and CDR2: MGHRA, YSYEKL. CDR3 protein: CASSQDFFSGNTIYF. The CDR3 DNA reads as TGCGCCAGCAGCCAAGATTTCTTTTCTGGAAACACCATATATTTT.

This clone came up once. V is TRBV28 and J is TRBJ1-5; D is unresolved. The CDR3 spans 15 residues. From germline, CDR1 is MDHEN and CDR2 SYDVKM. The V and J ends lost 5 bases and 1 base respectively, with 12 bases between them. The DNA of the CDR3 is TGTGCCAGCAGTCCCCTCGGTTTCAGCAATCAGCCCCAGCATTTT. This sequence encodes CASSPLGFSNQPQHF.

This clone was found once. Here the CDR3 DNA reads TGTGCCAGCACCCGGGGGCCGGGAGCCAACACCGGGGAGCTGTTTTTT. Protein sequence: CASTRGPGANTGELFF. V and J are TRBV5-4 and TRBJ2-2; the D gene could be TRBD1 or TRBD2 (6 bases each). Germline V gives CDR1 SGHNT, CDR2 YYREEE (reference sequence). V was shortened by 6 bases and J by 2 bases, with 17 bases between the two germline ends. The CDR3 consists of 16 residues.

In the case of this clone: Within the sample, other DNA sequences also encode this same CDR3. V gene TRBV29-1 combines with J gene TRBJ1-1, with 8 bases aligning to TRBD1. The V segment lost 3 bases and the J segment 5 bases; nucleotides outside the gene matches: 2. CDR3 size: 12 residues. Germline loops: CDR1 SQVTM, CDR2 ANQGSEA. The DNA of the CDR3 is TGCAGCGTTGATACAGGGGGAACTGAAGCTTTCTTT. Translation: CSVDTGGTEAFF.

J is TRBJ2-5 and V is TRBV5-6; unclear D gene. V lost 6 bases and J lost 4, with 10 bases in between. CDR1 SGHDT and CDR2 YYEEEE come from the germline V gene. The CDR3 contains 12 residues. The CDR3 sequence is CASTRAGETQYF. The DNA of the CDR3 is TGTGCCAGCACCCGCGCCGGAGAGACCCAGTACTTC.

Notes on this clone: Other DNA sequences within the sample encode an identical CDR3. The chain carries TRBV19 and TRBJ1-3, with a tentative D call TRBD1 (6 bases). V was clipped by 7 bases and J by 4 bases, with 11 bases between them. This CDR3 is built from 13 residues. Germline V gene data show CDR1 as LNHDA and CDR2 as SQIVND (reference sequence). CDR3 DNA sequence: TGTGCCAGTAACAGGGATCCGGGAAACACCATATATTTT. Translated, it gives CASNRDPGNTIYF.

The J gene is TRBJ2-3, the V gene TRBV5-4; D tentatively fits TRBD1 or TRBD2 (5 bases each). Trimming removed 2 bases at V and 1 base at J, with 8 bases between. In germline, CDR1 is SGHNT, CDR2 YYREEE (reference sequence). The CDR3 extends over 14 amino acids. CDR3 DNA: TGTGCCAGCAGCTTCAGAGGGGGCACAGATACGCAGTATTTT. It translates to CASSFRGGTDTQYF.

The V gene is TRBV19, the J gene TRBJ2-4; 7 positions agree with TRBD1. The V and J ends lost 4 bases and 5 bases, in that order; junction bases with no gene match: 11. This CDR3 region has 16 residues. Germline V gives CDR1 LNHDA, CDR2 SQIVND (reference sequence). The CDR3 is CASSKQGLRGENIQYF. The DNA for the CDR3 is TGTGCCAGTAGTAAACAGGGGTTGAGAGGGGAAAACATTCAGTACTTC.

V gene TRBV4-2 combines with J gene TRBJ2-1; TRBD2 matches at 13 bases. This CDR3 contains 17 residues. Germline lookup yields CDR1 LGHNA and CDR2 YNFKEQ. The V gene end was trimmed by 0 bases and the J gene end by 5 bases; junction bases not matched to a gene: 4. The CDR3 DNA follows: TGTGCCAGCAGCCAAGAGGCCGGGACTAGCGGGGACAATGAGCAGTTCTTC. Its protein product is CASSQEAGTSGDNEQFF.

The chain employs TRBV6-6 and TRBJ2-3; D could derive from TRBD1 or TRBD2 (5 bases each). CDR1 is MNHNY, CDR2 SVGAGI, per germline (reference sequence). The CDR3 has 16 amino acids. The V end lost 4 bases, the J end lost 1 base, and 15 bases lay between the germline ends. The CDR3 here is CASSSGDLPRTDTQYF. The DNA of the CDR3 is TGTGCCAGCAGTTCCGGGGACCTTCCCCGCACAGATACGCAGTATTTT.

Of note for this clone: This sample includes further DNA sequences coding for the same CDR3. The rearrangement joins TRBV7-2 to TRBJ2-3; D may be TRBD1 (6 bases). V lost 3 bases to trimming and J lost 1 base, with 8 bases between them. Germline V lookup: CDR1 SGHTA, CDR2 FQGNSA. The CDR3 consists of 14 residues. The CDR3 DNA follows: TGTGCCAGCAGCTTGGCAGGGGGCACAGATACGCAGTATTTT. Translated: CASSLAGGTDTQYF.

The CDR3: CASSLNWWYEQYF. The CDR3, as DNA: TGTGCCAGCAGCTTAAATTGGTGGTACGAGCAGTACTTC. The V and J genes are TRBV11-2 and TRBJ2-7; the D is unclear. The germline CDR1 and CDR2 sequences are SGHAT and FQNNGV. The CDR3 covers 13 residues. Trimming cost V 2 bases and J 4 bases, with 9 bases left between them.

The V call is TRBV11-2, the J call TRBJ2-4; 8 bases are a match to TRBD1. CDR3 length: 16 residues. With 6 bases clipped from V and 0 bases from J, the junction kept 7 bases outside the gene matches. Per the germline V gene, CDR1 is SGHAT and CDR2 is FQNNGV. The CDR3 sequence is CASSYGTGLAKNIQYF. Written as DNA, the CDR3 is TGTGCCAGCAGTTATGGGACAGGCTTAGCCAAAAACATTCAGTACTTC.

The chain couples TRBV6-5 to TRBJ1-2; D ambiguous. Germline V gene data show CDR1 as MNHEY and CDR2 as SVGAGI. The CDR3 is 13 amino acids. Trimming stripped 2 bases from V and 6 bases from J, with 10 bases between. CDR3 bases: TGTGCCAGCAGTTACACGCCCAGGAATGGCTACACCTTC. Translated: CASSYTPRNGYTF.

The rearrangement uses TRBV18 and TRBJ1-5; a possible D gene is TRBD1 (5 bases). Trimming stripped 3 bases from V and 4 bases from J, with 13 bases between. Germline CDR1 KGHSH, CDR2 LQKENI. This CDR3 has 15 amino acids. CDR3 sequence: CASSPGRVGNQPQHF. CDR3 sequence (DNA): TGTGCCAGCTCACCGGGCAGGGTAGGAAATCAGCCCCAGCATTTT. The full variable domain, in which reference TRBV18 and TRBJ1-5 provide the parts outside the CDR3, is NAGVMQNPRHLVRRRGQEARLRCSPMKGHSHVYWYRQLPEEGLKFMVYLQKENIIDESGMPKERFSAEFPKEGPSILRIQQVVRGDSAAYFCASSPGRVGNQPQHFGDGTRLSIL.

The chain carries TRBV18 and TRBJ2-7, with D perhaps TRBD1 (6 bases). CDR1 KGHSH and CDR2 LQKENI come from the germline V gene. V gave up 0 bases and J gave up 5 bases, with 14 bases separating them. This CDR3 is built from 15 residues. Written as DNA, the CDR3 is TGTGCCAGCTCACCACCGTGGAAGGGGGAAGACGAGCAGTACTTC. Translated: CASSPPWKGEDEQYF.

This clone has just one count. The chain uses TRBV5-4 and TRBJ2-3, with 10 bases fitting TRBD1. Germline CDR1 and CDR2: SGHNT and YYREEE (reference sequence). This CDR3 spans 14 amino acids. Unmatched junction bases numbered 4, after V lost 3 bases and J lost 6 bases. This chain's CDR3 is CASSWGQGRDTQYF. The CDR3 DNA reads as TGTGCCAGCAGCTGGGGACAGGGGAGGGATACGCAGTATTTT.

This chain connects TRBV10-3 to TRBJ2-1; 13 nucleotides agree with TRBD2. V dropped 8 bases and J dropped 3; count of bases not matched to a gene: 4. CDR1 is ENHRY, CDR2 SYGVKD, per germline. The CDR3 loop spans 15 amino acids. DNA for the CDR3: TGTGCCATCGGAACTAGCGGGAGGGACTACAATGAGCAGTTCTTC. Protein sequence: CAIGTSGRDYNEQFF.

The rearrangement joins TRBV11-2 to TRBJ2-3, with D possibly called TRBD1 or TRBD2 (5 bases each). V was clipped by 6 bases and J by 2 bases, with 15 bases between them. Germline CDR1 is SGHAT and CDR2 is FQNNGV. This CDR3 contains 15 residues. CDR3 in amino acids: CASRRAGSLTDTQYF. The CDR3 nucleotides read TGTGCCAGCAGGCGGGCAGGGTCACTCACAGATACGCAGTATTTT.

The chain uses TRBV6-1 and TRBJ2-7; TRBD2 matches at 12 bases. Trimming took 2 bases from V and 4 from J; bases not matched to a gene: 3. The CDR3 is 15 amino acids. The germline V gene encodes CDR1 MNHNS and CDR2 SASEGT. The CDR3 region has the DNA TGTGCCAGCAGTGAACTAGCGGGAGGGCCGTACGAGCAGTACTTC. Protein: CASSELAGGPYEQYF.

The chain couples TRBV10-3 to TRBJ2-7, with 7 bases that match TRBD2. CDR3 length equals 14 residues. The J segment lost 4 bases and the V segment lost 4 bases, leaving 7 bases of the junction unmatched. In germline, CDR1 is ENHRY, CDR2 SYGVKD. The CDR3 bases are TGTGCCATCAGTGGCTTAGCGGGCGCGTACGAGCAGTACTTC. This gives the protein CAISGLAGAYEQYF.

The V call is TRBV4-3, the J call TRBJ1-2; D gene ambiguous. The ends were cut back, 0 bases at V and 3 bases at J, with 14 bases in the middle. Germline lookup yields CDR1 LGHNA and CDR2 YSLEER. This CDR3 is 16 amino acids long. CDR3 in amino acids: CASSQEIVGADYGYTF. DNA for the CDR3: TGCGCCAGCAGCCAAGAAATAGTGGGTGCAGACTATGGCTACACCTTC.

The V and J genes are TRBV30 and TRBJ2-7; D call uncertain. Germline V lookup: CDR1 GTSNPN, CDR2 SVGIG (reference sequence). V was clipped by 5 bases and J by 1 base, with 9 bases between them. CDR3 length: 12 amino acids. This CDR3 is CAWEDGSYEQYF. The CDR3 nucleotides read TGTGCCTGGGAGGACGGTTCCTACGAGCAGTACTTC. Combining the CDR3 with reference TRBV30 and TRBJ2-7 gives the whole variable domain SQTIHQWPATLVQPVGSPLSLECTVEGTSNPNLYWYRQAAGRGLQLLFYSVGIGQISSEVPQNLSASRPQDRQFILSSKKLLLSDSGFYLCAWEDGSYEQYFGPGTRLTVT.

The chain joins TRBV5-4 to TRBJ1-3; D perhaps matches TRBD1 (6 bases). Trimming removed 5 bases at V and 8 bases at J, with 14 bases between. CDR1 SGHNT and CDR2 YYREEE come from the germline V gene (reference sequence). This CDR3 has 13 residues. DNA of the CDR3: TGTGCCAGCAGGCCCACAGGGAGGGACACCATATATTTT. It yields the protein CASRPTGRDTIYF.

This clone was counted a single time. The gene calls are TRBV11-3 and TRBJ2-5; TRBD2 matches 11 bases. V shed 4 bases, J shed 4 bases, and the junction held 8 bases outside the gene matches. This CDR3 is 16 amino acids long. Germline V CDR1 and CDR2: SGHNT, YENEEA. The CDR3 DNA follows: TGTGCCAGCAGCTCACTAGCGGGAGACGGCCGAGAGACCCAGTACTTC. It encodes CASSSLAGDGRETQYF.

The chain links TRBV4-3 to TRBJ1-6; D unresolved. This CDR3 is built from 15 residues. Between the trimmed V and J ends, which lost 1 base and 7 bases, there was a span of 11 bases. Germline CDR1 is LGHNA and CDR2 is YSLEER. The CDR3 region is CASSQVAQANSPLHF. For the CDR3, the DNA is TGCGCCAGCAGCCAAGTGGCCCAGGCGAATTCACCCCTCCACTTT.

The gene calls are TRBV7-2 and TRBJ1-1; TRBD1 might be the D (5 bases). Trimming stripped 4 bases from V and 1 base from J, with 13 bases between. This CDR3 has 15 residues. Per germline, CDR1 SGHTA and CDR2 FQGNSA. CDR3 coding DNA: TGTGCCAGCAGCTACTCGGTGGGGGGGAACACTGAAGCTTTCTTT. Translation: CASSYSVGGNTEAFF.